A selection of T cell receptor beta chains follows, all from one sample in a study of cytotoxic CD8 clonotypes in ibrutinib-treated CLL. Generated by immunoSEQ multiplex PCR, the TCRdb table keeps only in-frame clones and is missing some. The repertoire holds 150,000 to 200,000 clones, with over 60% as singletons. Sequences were derived from PBMCs, sampled after 24 months of ibrutinib treatment. These receptors were obtained from a human donor with chronic lymphocytic leukemia. Each CDR3 is given with its conserved first and last residue. D genes are given only for firm matches. Clone sizes are given selectively: once, few, many, or a class where the clone is expanded.

cdr3_aa cdr3_nt clone_size v_call d_call j_call
CASSDEGVLSNQPQHF TGTGCCAGCAGTGACGAGGGGGTGTTGAGCAATCAGCCCCAGCATTTT NA TRBV2 NA TRBJ1-5
CASSLSKGAGSYEQYF TGTGCCAGCAGTTTATCGAAGGGGGCAGGGAGCTACGAGCAGTACTTC NA TRBV27 TRBD1 TRBJ2-7
CARSKGQGSQPQHF TGTGCCAGAAGCAAAGGACAGGGAAGTCAGCCCCAGCATTTT once TRBV5-3 TRBD1 TRBJ1-5
CSALPSTDTQYF TGCAGCGCGCTACCTAGCACAGATACGCAGTATTTT few TRBV29-1 NA TRBJ2-3
CAWSVPARVGETQYF TGTGCCTGGAGTGTACCGGCCAGAGTAGGGGAGACCCAGTACTTC NA TRBV30 NA TRBJ2-5
CASRRGATAEQFF TGTGCCAGCAGACGGGGGGCTACGGCTGAGCAGTTCTTC NA TRBV25-1 NA TRBJ2-1
CASSIGGGRLNTEAFF TGTGCCAGTAGTATCGGTGGGGGCAGATTGAACACTGAAGCTTTCTTT once TRBV19 NA TRBJ1-1
CASSSLRDRGRQETQYF TGTGCCAGCAGTTCACTCCGGGACAGGGGACGCCAAGAGACCCAGTACTTC NA TRBV27 TRBD1 TRBJ2-5
CASRGRAGLTPYEQYF TGTGCCAGCAGAGGGAGAGCAGGGCTGACCCCCTACGAGCAGTACTTC few TRBV5-6 NA TRBJ2-7
CASSLLAPGELFF TGTGCCAGCAGCTTACTAGCTCCCGGGGAGCTGTTTTTT NA TRBV7-3 NA TRBJ2-2
CSAGSNPEKLFF TGCAGCGCCGGGAGTAATCCCGAAAAACTGTTTTTT few TRBV29-1 NA TRBJ1-4
CASSQDPTGVSYEQYF TGCGCCAGCAGCCAAGATCCGACAGGGGTTTCCTACGAGCAGTACTTC NA TRBV4-1 TRBD1 TRBJ2-7
CASSQDSSTVEAFF TGTGCCAGCAGCCAAGATAGTAGCACCGTTGAAGCTTTCTTT NA TRBV4-2 NA TRBJ1-1
CASSTSLVTVGGNEQFF TGTGCCAGCAGCACAAGCTTAGTCACGGTGGGCGGCAATGAGCAGTTCTTC NA TRBV9 NA TRBJ2-1
CASSIGTGRNEQFF TGTGCCAGTAGTATAGGGACGGGTCGGAATGAGCAGTTCTTC few TRBV19 NA TRBJ2-1
CASSLPASGRYEQYF TGTGCCAGCAGCCTTCCGGCTAGCGGGAGATACGAGCAGTACTTC NA TRBV5-4 TRBD2 TRBJ2-7
CASSALTSGATYEQYF TGTGCCAGCAGCGCCCTTACTAGCGGGGCTACCTACGAGCAGTACTTC NA TRBV25-1 TRBD2 TRBJ2-7
CASSLGDPNQPQHF TGCGCCAGCAGCTTGGGGGACCCAAATCAGCCCCAGCATTTT NA TRBV5-1 NA TRBJ1-5
CASSQEYRAGVGTIYNEQFF TGTGCCAGCAGCCAAGAATACAGAGCGGGAGTGGGGACTATATACAATGAGCAGTTCTTC NA TRBV14 TRBD2 TRBJ2-1
CASSPRLGQGRPYEQYF TGTGCCAGCAGCCCCCGACTGGGACAGGGGAGACCCTACGAGCAGTACTTC NA TRBV14 TRBD1 TRBJ2-7
CASSRNDLNTGGYTF TGTGCCAGCAGCCGAAATGACTTGAATACAGGGGGCTACACCTTC NA TRBV28 NA TRBJ1-2
CASSLGWNTDTQYF TGTGCCAGCAGCTTGGGTTGGAACACAGATACGCAGTATTTT NA TRBV5-4 NA TRBJ2-3
CASSLAGQGNQPQHF TGTGCCAGCAGTTTAGCCGGACAGGGAAATCAGCCCCAGCATTTT NA TRBV28 TRBD1 TRBJ1-5
CASSFPSGRADTQYF TGTGCCAGCAGCTTCCCTAGCGGGAGGGCAGATACGCAGTATTTT NA TRBV5-4 TRBD2 TRBJ2-3
CASSKVNTEAFF TGTGCCAGCAGCAAGGTGAACACTGAAGCTTTCTTT NA TRBV21-1 NA TRBJ1-1
CASTYTLGTEAFF TGTGCCAGCACCTATACCTTGGGCACTGAAGCTTTCTTT NA TRBV28 NA TRBJ1-1
CASSYQETQYF TGTGCCAGCAGCTACCAAGAGACCCAGTACTTC NA TRBV7-2 NA TRBJ2-5
CASSGVRQGNYGYTF TGTGCCAGCAGCGGAGTGCGACAGGGTAACTATGGCTACACCTTC once TRBV7-9 TRBD1 TRBJ1-2
CASSLSSSYGYTF TGTGCCAGCAGTTTGTCCTCGTCCTATGGCTACACCTTC NA TRBV27 NA TRBJ1-2
CAISESPGLRNPEQYF TGTGCCATCAGTGAGAGCCCGGGACTGAGAAACCCCGAGCAGTACTTC NA TRBV10-3 NA TRBJ2-7
CASIIKRGQETQYF TGTGCCAGCATTATAAAGCGGGGACAAGAGACCCAGTACTTC NA TRBV27 TRBD2 TRBJ2-5
CASTPGFSRSYNEQFF TGTGCCAGTACGCCCGGTTTCAGCCGGTCCTACAATGAGCAGTTCTTC NA TRBV9 NA TRBJ2-1
CASSITGTGSSGNTIYF TGTGCCAGTAGTATTACCGGGACGGGGAGCTCTGGAAACACCATATATTTT NA TRBV19 NA TRBJ1-3
CASSQDFGTNTEAFF TGCGCCAGCAGCCAAGATTTCGGGACCAACACTGAAGCTTTCTTT NA TRBV4-1 NA TRBJ1-1
CASSFTQETQYF TGTGCCAGCAGCTTCACCCAAGAGACCCAGTACTTC NA TRBV5-6 NA TRBJ2-5
CASSLARDTEAFF TGTGCCAGCAGCTTAGCCCGGGACACTGAAGCTTTCTTT NA TRBV5-6 NA TRBJ1-1
CASGLGVGTSYNEQFF TGTGCCAGCGGACTAGGGGTCGGGACCTCCTACAATGAGCAGTTCTTC NA TRBV7-3 TRBD2 TRBJ2-1
CASSLGLLAGGAYNEQFF TGTGCCAGCAGCTTAGGGCTTCTAGCGGGAGGGGCCTACAATGAGCAGTTCTTC NA TRBV7-6 TRBD2 TRBJ2-1
CASSETLTMSGYTF TGTGCCAGCAGTGAAACCCTCACTATGAGTGGCTACACCTTC NA TRBV2 NA TRBJ1-2
CASTQQSGNTIYF TGTGCCAGCACTCAACAGTCTGGAAACACCATATATTTT NA TRBV6-5 NA TRBJ1-3
CASSFPIGGGTDTQYF TGTGCCAGCAGCTTCCCAATCGGCGGGGGCACAGATACGCAGTATTTT NA TRBV7-8 NA TRBJ2-3